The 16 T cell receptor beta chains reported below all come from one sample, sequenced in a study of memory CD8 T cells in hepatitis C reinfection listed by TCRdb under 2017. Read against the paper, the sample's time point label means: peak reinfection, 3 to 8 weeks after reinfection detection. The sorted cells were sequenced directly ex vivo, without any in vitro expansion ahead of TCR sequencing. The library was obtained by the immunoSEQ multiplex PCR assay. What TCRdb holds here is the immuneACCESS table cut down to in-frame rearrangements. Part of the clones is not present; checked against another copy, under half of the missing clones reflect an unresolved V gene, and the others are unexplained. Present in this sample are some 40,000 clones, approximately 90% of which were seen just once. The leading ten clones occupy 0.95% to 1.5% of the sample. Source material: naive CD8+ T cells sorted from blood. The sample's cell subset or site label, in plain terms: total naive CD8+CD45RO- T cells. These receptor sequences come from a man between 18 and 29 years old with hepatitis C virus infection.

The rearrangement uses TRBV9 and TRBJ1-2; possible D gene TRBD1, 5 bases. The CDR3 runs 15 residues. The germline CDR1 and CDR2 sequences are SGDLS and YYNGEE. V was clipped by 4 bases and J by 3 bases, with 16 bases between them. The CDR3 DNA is TGTGCCAGCAGCACACCCGGCGGGGGGGACTATGGCTACACCTTC. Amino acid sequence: CASSTPGGGDYGYTF.

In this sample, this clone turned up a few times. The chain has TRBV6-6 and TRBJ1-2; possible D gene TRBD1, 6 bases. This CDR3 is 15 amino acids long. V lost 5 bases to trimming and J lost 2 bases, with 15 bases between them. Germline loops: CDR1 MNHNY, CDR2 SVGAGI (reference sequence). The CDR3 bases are TGTGCCAGCAGTCGAACCAAGACAGGCAACTATGGCTACACCTTC. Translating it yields CASSRTKTGNYGYTF.

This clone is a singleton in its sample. CDR3 region: CASSDYSTGELFF. For the CDR3, the DNA is TGTGCCAGCAGTGACTACTCGACCGGGGAGCTGTTTTTT. The chain joins TRBV6-4 to TRBJ2-2; D is unresolved. The CDR3 sequence is 13 residues long. Germline assignment: CDR1 MRHNA and CDR2 SNTAGT. The V end lost 1 base, the J end lost 5 bases, and 5 bases lay between the germline ends.

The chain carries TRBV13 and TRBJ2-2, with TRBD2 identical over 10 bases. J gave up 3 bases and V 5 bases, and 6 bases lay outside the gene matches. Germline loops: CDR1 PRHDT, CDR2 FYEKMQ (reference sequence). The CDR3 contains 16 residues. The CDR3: CASSPRTSGDTGELFF. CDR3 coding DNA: TGTGCCAGCAGCCCTCGGACTAGCGGAGACACCGGGGAGCTGTTTTTT.

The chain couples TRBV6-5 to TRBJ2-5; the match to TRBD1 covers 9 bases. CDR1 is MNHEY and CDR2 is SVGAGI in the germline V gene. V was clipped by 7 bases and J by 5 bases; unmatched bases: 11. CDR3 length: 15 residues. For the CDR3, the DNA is TGTGCCAGCACCCCGGGACAGGGTGGTTGGGAGACCCAGTACTTC. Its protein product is CASTPGQGGWETQYF.

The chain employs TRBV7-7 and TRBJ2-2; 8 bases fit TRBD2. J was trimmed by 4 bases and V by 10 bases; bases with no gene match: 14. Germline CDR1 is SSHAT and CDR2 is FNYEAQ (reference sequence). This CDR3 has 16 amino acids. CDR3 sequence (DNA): TGTGCCACCTCCGGGGGGGGAGATAAATTCACCGGGGAGCTGTTTTTT. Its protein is CATSGGGDKFTGELFF. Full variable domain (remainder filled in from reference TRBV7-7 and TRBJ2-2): GAGVSQSPRYKVTKRGQDVTLRCDPISSHATLYWYQQALGQGPEFLTYFNYEAQPDKSGLPSDRFSAERPEGSISTLTIQRTEQRDSAMYRCATSGGGDKFTGELFFGEGSRLTVL.

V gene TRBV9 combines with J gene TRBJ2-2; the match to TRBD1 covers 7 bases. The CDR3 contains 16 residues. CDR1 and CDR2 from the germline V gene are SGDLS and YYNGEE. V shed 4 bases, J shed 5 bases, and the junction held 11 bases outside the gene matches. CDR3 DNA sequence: TGTGCCAGCAGCCCCCGTGAGGGGGCACGGACCGGGGAGCTGTTTTTT. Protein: CASSPREGARTGELFF.

CDR3 nucleotides: TGTGCCAGCAGCGTAGTGGAGTCGAGCTCTGGAAACACCATATATTTT. This translates into CASSVVESSSGNTIYF. This chain joins TRBV9 and TRBJ1-3; D remains unclear. The germline gives CDR1 SGDLS, CDR2 YYNGEE. The V end was cut by 0 bases, the J end by 0 bases, with 10 bases between. The CDR3 has 16 amino acids.

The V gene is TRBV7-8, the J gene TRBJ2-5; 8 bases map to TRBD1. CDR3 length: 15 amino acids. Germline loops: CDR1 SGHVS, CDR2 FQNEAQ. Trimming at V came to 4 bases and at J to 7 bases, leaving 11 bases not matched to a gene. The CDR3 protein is CASSSDRGPRGTQYF. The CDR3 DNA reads TGTGCCAGCAGCTCCGACAGGGGACCAAGAGGGACCCAGTACTTC.

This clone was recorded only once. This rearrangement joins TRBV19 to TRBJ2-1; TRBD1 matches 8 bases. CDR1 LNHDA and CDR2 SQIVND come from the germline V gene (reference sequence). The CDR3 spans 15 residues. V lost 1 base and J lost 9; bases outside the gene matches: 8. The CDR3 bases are TGTGCCAGTAGTATAGGATCGGGACAGGACATTGAGCAGTTCTTC. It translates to CASSIGSGQDIEQFF.

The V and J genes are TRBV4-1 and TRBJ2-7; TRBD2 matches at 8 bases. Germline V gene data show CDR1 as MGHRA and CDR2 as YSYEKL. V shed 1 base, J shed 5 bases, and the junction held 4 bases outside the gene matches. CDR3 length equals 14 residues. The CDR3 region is CASSQVGGVDEQYF. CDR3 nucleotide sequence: TGCGCCAGCAGCCAAGTCGGGGGGGTAGACGAGCAGTACTTC.

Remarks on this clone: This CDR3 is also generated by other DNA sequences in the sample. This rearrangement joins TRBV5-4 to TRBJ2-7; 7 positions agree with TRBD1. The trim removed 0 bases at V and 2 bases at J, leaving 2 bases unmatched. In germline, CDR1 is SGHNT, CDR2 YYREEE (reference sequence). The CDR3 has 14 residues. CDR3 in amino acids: CASSLGDRPYEQYF. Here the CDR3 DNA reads TGTGCCAGCAGCTTGGGGGACAGACCCTACGAGCAGTACTTC. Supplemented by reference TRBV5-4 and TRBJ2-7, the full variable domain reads ETGVTQSPTHLIKTRGQQVTLRCSSQSGHNTVSWYQQALGQGPQFIFQYYREEENGRGNFPPRFSGLQFPNYSSELNVNALELDDSALYLCASSLGDRPYEQYFGPGTRLTVT.

CDR3 loop: CASSPVPSAGGLSYEQYF. The CDR3 DNA follows: TGCGCCAGCAGCCCGGTCCCTTCTGCGGGAGGCCTCTCCTACGAGCAGTACTTC. The V and J genes are TRBV5-1 and TRBJ2-7; TRBD2 agrees at 8 bases. CDR1 is SGHRS and CDR2 is YFSETQ in the germline V gene. CDR3 length: 18 amino acids. J lost 0 bases, V lost 4 bases, and 15 bases had no gene match.

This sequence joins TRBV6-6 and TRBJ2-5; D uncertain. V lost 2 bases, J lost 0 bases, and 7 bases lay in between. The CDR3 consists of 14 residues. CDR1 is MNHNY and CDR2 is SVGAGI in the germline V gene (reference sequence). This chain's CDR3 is CASSYAVNQETQYF. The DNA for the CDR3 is TGTGCCAGCAGTTACGCGGTGAACCAAGAGACCCAGTACTTC.

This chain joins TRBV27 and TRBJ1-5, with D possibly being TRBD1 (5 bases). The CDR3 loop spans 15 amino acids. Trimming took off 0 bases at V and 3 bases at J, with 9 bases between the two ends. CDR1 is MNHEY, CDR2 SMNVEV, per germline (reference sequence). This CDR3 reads CASSLSQGLNQPQHF. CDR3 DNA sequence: TGTGCCAGCAGTTTATCCCAGGGCCTCAATCAGCCCCAGCATTTT.

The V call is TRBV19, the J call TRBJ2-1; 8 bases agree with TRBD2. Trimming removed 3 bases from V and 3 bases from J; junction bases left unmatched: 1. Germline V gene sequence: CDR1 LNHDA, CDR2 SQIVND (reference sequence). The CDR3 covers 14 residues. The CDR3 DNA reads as TGTGCCAGTAGTATTAGCGGGAACTACAATGAGCAGTTCTTC. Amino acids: CASSISGNYNEQFF.